This T cell receptor (beta chain) was captured by sequencing in a study of T cells after yellow fever vaccination. Study-wide findings and caveats: A faster peak, day 5 versus 15, was reached by the weaker secondary response. From the bulk population, abundant clonotypes could contaminate and appear within FACS-sorted repertoires.

In TCRdb, the 5' RACE reads were re-called with MiXCR into one record per CDR3 protein. The table records roughly 74,000 distinct CDR3 sequences, approximately 7% of them present only once. V was clipped by 4 bases and J by 9 bases, with 16 bases between them. Per germline, CDR1 SGHVS and CDR2 FQNEAQ. There are 15 residues in the CDR3. This clonotype was recorded a few times. Its antigen is unidentified. The sequence derives from a man aged 18 to 29 who received the YFV17D yellow fever vaccine. The chain uses TRBV7-8 and TRBJ1-6; D perhaps matches TRBD1 (5 bases). The starting material was CD8+ T cells sorted from PBMCs, obtained around 5 days after the first yellow fever vaccination. The CDR3 loop is CASSSPEGSPSPLHF. The CDR3 nucleotides read TGTGCCAGCAGCTCCCCGGAGGGGTCCCCTTCACCCCTCCACTTT. Based on the CDR3 plus reference TRBV7-8 and TRBJ1-6, the full variable domain is GAGVSQSPRYKVAKRGQDVALRCDPISGHVSLFWYQQALGQGPEFLTYFQNEAQLDKSGLPSDRFFAERPEGSVSTLKIQRTQQEDSAVYLCASSSPEGSPSPLHFGNGTRLTVT.